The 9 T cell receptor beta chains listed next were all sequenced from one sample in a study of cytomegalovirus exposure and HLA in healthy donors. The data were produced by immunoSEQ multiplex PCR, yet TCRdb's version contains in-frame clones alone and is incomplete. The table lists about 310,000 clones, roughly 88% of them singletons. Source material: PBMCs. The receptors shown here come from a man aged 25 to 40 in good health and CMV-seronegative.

CDR3: CASSSPEGIQYF. CDR3 in DNA: TGTGCCAGCAGCTCCCCGGAGGGCATTCAGTACTTC. V gene TRBV9 combines with J gene TRBJ2-4; D possibly corresponds to TRBD2 (6 bases). The CDR3 spans 12 residues. Trimming removed 4 bases at V and 9 bases at J, with 11 bases between. Germline V lookup: CDR1 SGDLS, CDR2 YYNGEE.

In DNA, the CDR3 is TGTGCCAGCAGCTTGGCCGGGACAGCTAATGAAAAACTGTTTTTT. It specifies CASSLAGTANEKLFF. The genes are TRBV7-9 and TRBJ1-4, with 7 bases aligning to TRBD1. Looked up from germline, CDR1 is SEHNR and CDR2 is FQNEAQ (reference sequence). CDR3 length: 15 amino acids. Trimming at V came to 3 bases and at J to 3 bases, leaving 4 bases not matched to a gene.

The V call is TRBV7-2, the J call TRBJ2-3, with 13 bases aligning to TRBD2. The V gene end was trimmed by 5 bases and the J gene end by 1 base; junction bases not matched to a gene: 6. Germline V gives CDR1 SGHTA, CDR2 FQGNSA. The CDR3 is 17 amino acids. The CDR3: CASSTTGTSGGTDTQYF. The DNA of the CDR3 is TGTGCCAGCAGCACAACCGGGACTAGCGGGGGCACAGATACGCAGTATTTT.

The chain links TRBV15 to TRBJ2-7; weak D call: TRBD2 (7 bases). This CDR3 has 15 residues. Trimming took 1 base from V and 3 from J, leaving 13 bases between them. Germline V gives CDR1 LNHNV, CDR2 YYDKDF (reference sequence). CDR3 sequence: CATSRGGGGNYEQYF. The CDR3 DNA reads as TGTGCCACCAGCAGAGGAGGGGGGGGTAACTACGAGCAGTACTTC.

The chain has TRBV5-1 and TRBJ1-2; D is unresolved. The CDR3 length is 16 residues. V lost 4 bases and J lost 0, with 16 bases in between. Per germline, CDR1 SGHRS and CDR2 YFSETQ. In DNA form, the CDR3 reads TGCGCCAGCAGCCTAGAAGGTCTAGAAGCTAACTATGGCTACACCTTC. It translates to CASSLEGLEANYGYTF.

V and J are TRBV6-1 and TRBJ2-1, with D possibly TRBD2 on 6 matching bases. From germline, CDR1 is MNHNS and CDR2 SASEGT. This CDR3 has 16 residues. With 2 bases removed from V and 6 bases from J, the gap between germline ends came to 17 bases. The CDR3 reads CASSEQGGLLFNEQFF. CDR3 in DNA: TGTGCCAGCAGTGAACAGGGAGGTCTTTTGTTCAATGAGCAGTTCTTC.

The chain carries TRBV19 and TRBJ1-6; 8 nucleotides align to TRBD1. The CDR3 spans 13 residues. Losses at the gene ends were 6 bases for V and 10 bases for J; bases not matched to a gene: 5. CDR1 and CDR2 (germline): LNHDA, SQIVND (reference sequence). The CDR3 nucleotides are TGTGCCAGTAGCCCCGACAGGGGATCACCCCTCCACTTT. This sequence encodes CASSPDRGSPLHF.

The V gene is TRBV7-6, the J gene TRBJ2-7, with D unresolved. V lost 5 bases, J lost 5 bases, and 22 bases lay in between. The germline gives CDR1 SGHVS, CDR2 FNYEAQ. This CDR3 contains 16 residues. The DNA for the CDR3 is TGTGCCAGCAGCCTCTTCCCGGGTTCTGTTGACGACGAGCAGTACTTC. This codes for CASSLFPGSVDDEQYF.

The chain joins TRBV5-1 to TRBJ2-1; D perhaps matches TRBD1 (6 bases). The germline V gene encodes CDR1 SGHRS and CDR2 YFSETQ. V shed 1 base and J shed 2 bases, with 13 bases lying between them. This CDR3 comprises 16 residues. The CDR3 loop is CASSLRAEGAYNEQFF. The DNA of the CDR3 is TGCGCCAGCAGCTTGAGGGCCGAGGGGGCCTACAATGAGCAGTTCTTC. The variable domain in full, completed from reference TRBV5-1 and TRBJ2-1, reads KAGVTQTPRYLIKTRGQQVTLSCSPISGHRSVSWYQQTPGQGLQFLFEYFSETQRNKGNFPGRFSGRQFSNSRSEMNVSTLELGDSALYLCASSLRAEGAYNEQFFGPGTRLTVL.